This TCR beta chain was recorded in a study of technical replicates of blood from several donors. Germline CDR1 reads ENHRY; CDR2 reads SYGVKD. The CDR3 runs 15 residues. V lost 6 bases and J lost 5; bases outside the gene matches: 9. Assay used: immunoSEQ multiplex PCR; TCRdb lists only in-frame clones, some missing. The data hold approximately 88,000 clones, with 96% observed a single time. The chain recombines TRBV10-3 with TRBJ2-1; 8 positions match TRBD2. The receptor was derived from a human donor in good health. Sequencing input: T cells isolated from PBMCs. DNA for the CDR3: TGTGCCATCAGGCGCAACCTAGCGGGTGACAATGAGCAGTTCTTC. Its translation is CAIRRNLAGDNEQFF.